Each of the 24 T cell receptor beta chains below was sequenced from the same sample in a study of shared clonotypes between healthy human individuals. Sequencing was performed with immunoSEQ multiplex PCR; in TCRdb, only in-frame clones are kept and a portion is missing. Of millions of clones in the sample, just over 90% were seen once. The sample taken for sequencing was naive CD4+ T cells from PBMCs. The subset denotes: CD45RA+ positively selected. These receptors came from a man aged 18 to 29 in good health. Some clones in this sample may be carry-over from other donors' samples.

The V gene is TRBV29-1, the J gene TRBJ1-1; D might be TRBD1 (6 bases). The ends were cut back, 5 bases at V and 3 bases at J, with 13 bases in the middle. Looked up from germline, CDR1 is SQVTM and CDR2 is ANQGSEA. This CDR3 spans 13 amino acids. The CDR3 DNA follows: TGCAGCGTTTCCGGGACACTTCACACTGAAGCTTTCTTT. Its protein product is CSVSGTLHTEAFF.

The genes are TRBV7-2 and TRBJ1-5, with D perhaps matching TRBD1 (6 bases). V lost 1 base and J lost 3, with 10 bases in between. This CDR3 region has 15 residues. The germline gives CDR1 SGHTA, CDR2 FQGNSA. Written as DNA, the CDR3 is TGTGCCAGCAGCTTAGGGACAGCCTACAATCAGCCCCAGCATTTT. Translating it yields CASSLGTAYNQPQHF. Full variable domain (outside the CDR3, taken from reference TRBV7-2 and TRBJ1-5): GAGVSQSPSNKVTEKGKDVELRCDPISGHTALYWYRQSLGQGLEFLIYFQGNSAPDKSGLPSDRFSAERTGGSVSTLTIQRTQQEDSAVYLCASSLGTAYNQPQHFGDGTRLSIL.

This chain joins TRBV5-1 and TRBJ2-7; D is perhaps TRBD1 (6 bases). Germline assignment: CDR1 SGHRS and CDR2 YFSETQ. The CDR3 extends over 14 amino acids. V lost 0 bases and J lost 6, with 13 bases in between. The CDR3 DNA reads as TGCGCCAGCAGCTTGGGGACAGCAGGCCTCGAGCAGTACTTC. Protein: CASSLGTAGLEQYF.

The chain is built from TRBV7-8 and TRBJ1-2; tentative D call: TRBD1 (6 bases). V lost 1 base to trimming and J lost 8 bases, with 17 bases between them. The CDR3 is 15 residues long. Germline V gene data show CDR1 as SGHVS and CDR2 as FQNEAQ. CDR3 DNA sequence: TGTGCCAGCAGCTTAGGAGGTGTCAGGGGAAAGGGCTACACCTTC. It is translated as CASSLGGVRGKGYTF. Complete variable domain (other parts from reference TRBV7-8 and TRBJ1-2): GAGVSQSPRYKVAKRGQDVALRCDPISGHVSLFWYQQALGQGPEFLTYFQNEAQLDKSGLPSDRFFAERPEGSVSTLKIQRTQQEDSAVYLCASSLGGVRGKGYTFGSGTRLTVV.

The chain carries TRBV5-1 and TRBJ2-7, with 12 bases fitting TRBD1. J was trimmed by 0 bases and V by 4 bases; bases with no gene match: 14. CDR3 size: 19 residues. Germline-derived CDR1 and CDR2 are SGHRS and YFSETQ. The CDR3 is CASSLGTGGSRESSYEQYF. The CDR3 DNA follows: TGCGCCAGCAGCCTGGGGACAGGGGGCTCGCGGGAGAGCTCCTACGAGCAGTACTTC.

V usage is TRBV30 and J usage is TRBJ2-2; D uncertain. The CDR3 has 12 residues. From germline, CDR1 is GTSNPN and CDR2 SVGIG (reference sequence). V was shortened by 4 bases and J by 5 bases, with 8 bases between the two germline ends. The DNA of the CDR3 is TGTGCCTGGATCGAGCTGACCGGGGAGCTGTTTTTT. Its translation is CAWIELTGELFF.

The chain carries TRBV30 and TRBJ1-2; perhaps TRBD1 as D (5 bases). The V end was cut by 2 bases, the J end by 2 bases, with 9 bases between. The CDR3 has 13 amino acids. Germline V gene data show CDR1 as GTSNPN and CDR2 as SVGIG (reference sequence). The DNA for the CDR3 is TGTGCCTGGAGTCCCGGGACCAACTATGGCTACACCTTC. Protein product: CAWSPGTNYGYTF.

The chain has TRBV7-6 and TRBJ2-7, with a weak D call TRBD1 (6 bases). The V and J ends lost 1 base and 2 bases respectively, with 9 bases between them. There are 14 residues in the CDR3. Germline V gene sequence: CDR1 SGHVS, CDR2 FNYEAQ. The CDR3 DNA reads TGTGCCAGCAGCTTAGTCAGGGGCACCTACGAGCAGTACTTC. Its protein product is CASSLVRGTYEQYF.

In regard to this clone: Within the sample, other DNA sequences also encode this same CDR3. The chain combines TRBV5-1 with TRBJ2-7, with 10 bases aligning to TRBD2. Germline CDR1 reads SGHRS; CDR2 reads YFSETQ. After removal of 2 bases from V and 4 bases from J, the junction contained 6 bases not matched to a gene. This CDR3 has 15 residues. CDR3 residues: CASSLGAGGPYEQYF. The CDR3 DNA sequence: TGCGCCAGCAGCTTAGGAGCGGGAGGGCCTTACGAGCAGTACTTC.

The V and J genes are TRBV28 and TRBJ2-7; D remains unclear. This CDR3 contains 16 residues. Germline V CDR1 and CDR2: MDHEN, SYDVKM. V was pared by 10 bases and J by 4 bases, with 26 bases between. For the CDR3, the DNA is TGTGCCACCTTCCCAACAAGGCCTTCGGGTAGGTACGAGCAGTACTTC. This translates into CATFPTRPSGRYEQYF.

On this clone: The sample carries other DNA sequences with the same CDR3. V gene TRBV5-1 combines with J gene TRBJ1-4; D is uncertain. With 0 bases removed from V and 5 bases from J, the gap between germline ends came to 8 bases. The CDR3 extends over 14 amino acids. Germline V gene data show CDR1 as SGHRS and CDR2 as YFSETQ. CDR3 sequence (DNA): TGCGCCAGCAGCTTGGGTACAGAGAATGAAAAACTGTTTTTT. It yields the protein CASSLGTENEKLFF.

The CDR3 is CASSLVGGIRSGNTIYF. CDR3 DNA: TGTGCCAGCAGCTTAGTTGGGGGGATCCGCTCTGGAAACACCATATATTTT. The rearrangement joins TRBV11-2 to TRBJ1-3, with D perhaps matching TRBD1 (5 bases). V lost 1 base and J lost 0, with 13 bases in between. The CDR3 loop spans 17 amino acids. The germline CDR1 and CDR2 sequences are SGHAT and FQNNGV.

The chain uses TRBV7-9 and TRBJ1-1, with D possibly being TRBD1 (6 bases). Germline V gene sequence: CDR1 SEHNR, CDR2 FQNEAQ (reference sequence). The CDR3 is 14 amino acids. V lost 7 bases and J lost 1, with 13 bases in between. The DNA for the CDR3 is TGTGCCAGCAACCTACAGGGTTCGAACACTGAAGCTTTCTTT. It is translated as CASNLQGSNTEAFF.

This chain uses TRBV4-1 with TRBJ2-7; 15 bases fit TRBD2. The CDR3 extends over 19 amino acids. V gave up 3 bases and J gave up 0 bases; unmatched junction bases: 9. From germline, CDR1 is MGHRA and CDR2 YSYEKL. The CDR3 loop is CASSHPRGLAGGSSYEQYF. As DNA, the CDR3 is TGCGCCAGCAGCCACCCCCGGGGACTAGCGGGAGGATCCTCCTACGAGCAGTACTTC.

The rearrangement links TRBV27 to TRBJ1-1; D might be TRBD1 (6 bases). The germline CDR1 and CDR2 sequences are MNHEY and SMNVEV (reference sequence). CDR3 size: 14 residues. V dropped 4 bases and J dropped 1 base, with 10 bases sitting between them. CDR3 amino acids: CASSSGAPNTEAFF. In DNA, the CDR3 is TGTGCCAGCAGTTCAGGGGCCCCGAACACTGAAGCTTTCTTT.

The CDR3 nucleotides read TGTGCCAGCAGCCAAATTGGGGGAAGCACAGATACGCAGTATTTT. Translated, it gives CASSQIGGSTDTQYF. The chain couples TRBV28 to TRBJ2-3; D possibly uses TRBD1 or TRBD2 (5 bases each). From germline, CDR1 is MDHEN and CDR2 SYDVKM. Trimming removed 6 bases at V and 0 bases at J, with 13 bases between. This CDR3 is 15 amino acids long.

The gene calls are TRBV6-6 and TRBJ2-5; D is unresolved. There are 15 residues in the CDR3. Germline V lookup: CDR1 MNHNY, CDR2 SVGAGI (reference sequence). V shed 1 base and J shed 5 bases, with 14 bases lying between them. The CDR3 is CASSYWFRLRETQYF. CDR3 coding DNA: TGTGCCAGCAGTTACTGGTTTAGGTTACGCGAGACCCAGTACTTC.

This clone occurred a few times. The same CDR3 also results from other DNA sequences found in this sample. V gene TRBV9 combines with J gene TRBJ2-7; the match to TRBD1 covers 7 bases. The CDR3 length is 14 residues. V lost 4 bases, J lost 2 bases, and 6 bases stayed unmatched. Germline-derived CDR1 and CDR2 are SGDLS and YYNGEE. CDR3 in amino acids: CASSPRTGTYEQYF. DNA for the CDR3: TGTGCCAGCAGCCCTCGGACAGGAACCTACGAGCAGTACTTC.

This chain connects TRBV14 to TRBJ2-2, with 8 nucleotides matching TRBD2. CDR3 length equals 16 residues. Germline CDR1 and CDR2: SGHDN and FVKESK. V shed 1 base, J shed 1 base, and the junction held 2 bases outside the gene matches. The CDR3 DNA is TGTGCCAGCAGCCAAGGCGGGAGGTTGAACACCGGGGAGCTGTTTTTT. This gives the protein CASSQGGRLNTGELFF.

DNA for the CDR3: TGTGCCAGCAGTCCCCTGAGTGGGAAGGATGAGCAGTTCTTC. It specifies CASSPLSGKDEQFF. The chain carries TRBV28 and TRBJ2-1; D not resolved. Germline V gene lookup returns CDR1 MDHEN and CDR2 SYDVKM. The CDR3 extends over 14 amino acids. V lost 5 bases, J lost 8 bases, and 16 bases lay in between.

The rearrangement links TRBV5-1 to TRBJ1-2; no definite D call. V was cut by 0 bases and J by 8 bases, with 14 bases left in between. Looked up from germline, CDR1 is SGHRS and CDR2 is YFSETQ. This CDR3 has 14 amino acids. CDR3 in DNA: TGCGCCAGCAGCTTGGGAGGCCCGGCGGCGGGCTACACCTTC. It is translated as CASSLGGPAAGYTF. Full variable domain (rest looked up from reference TRBV5-1 and TRBJ1-2): KAGVTQTPRYLIKTRGQQVTLSCSPISGHRSVSWYQQTPGQGLQFLFEYFSETQRNKGNFPGRFSGRQFSNSRSEMNVSTLELGDSALYLCASSLGGPAAGYTFGSGTRLTVV.

The chain uses TRBV2 and TRBJ2-6; no clear D gene. This CDR3 spans 17 amino acids. V shed 2 bases and J shed 0 bases, with 11 bases lying between them. CDR1 is SNHLY and CDR2 is FYNNEI in the germline V gene. The CDR3 sequence is CASSEFGRNSGANVLTF. The CDR3 DNA reads TGTGCCAGCAGTGAATTCGGTAGGAACTCTGGGGCCAACGTCCTGACTTTC.

V is TRBV6-1 and J is TRBJ2-2; TRBD2 might be the D (5 bases). Looked up from germline, CDR1 is MNHNS and CDR2 is SASEGT. The CDR3 loop spans 14 amino acids. The V end was cut by 6 bases, the J end by 3 bases, with 11 bases between. DNA for the CDR3: TGTGCCAGCAGGAGAGGGTACGACACCGGGGAGCTGTTTTTT. Residues: CASRRGYDTGELFF.

The chain is built from TRBV5-4 and TRBJ2-1; D may be TRBD1 (5 bases). CDR1 SGHNT and CDR2 YYREEE come from the germline V gene (reference sequence). The CDR3 loop spans 14 amino acids. V dropped 0 bases and J dropped 6 bases, with 10 bases sitting between them. CDR3 bases: TGTGCCAGCAGCTTGGGATCGCAGGGCAATGAGCAGTTCTTC. Protein sequence: CASSLGSQGNEQFF.